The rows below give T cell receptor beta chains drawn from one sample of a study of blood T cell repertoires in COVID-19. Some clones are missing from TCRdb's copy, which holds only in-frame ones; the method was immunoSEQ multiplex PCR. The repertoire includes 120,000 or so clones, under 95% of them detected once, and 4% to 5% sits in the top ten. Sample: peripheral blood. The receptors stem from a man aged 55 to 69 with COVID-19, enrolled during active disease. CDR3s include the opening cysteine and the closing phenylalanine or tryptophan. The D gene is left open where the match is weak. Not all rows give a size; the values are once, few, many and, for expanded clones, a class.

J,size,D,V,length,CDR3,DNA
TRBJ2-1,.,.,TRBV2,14,CASSEARLNNEQFF,TGTGCCAGCAGTGAAGCGCGGCTTAACAATGAGCAGTTCTTC
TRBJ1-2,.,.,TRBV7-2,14,CASSLGGHIVGYTF,TGTGCCAGCAGCTTAGGAGGACATATCGTTGGCTACACCTTC
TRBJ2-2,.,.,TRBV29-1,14,CSVAVTPRGGELFF,TGCAGCGTTGCCGTAACCCCAAGGGGCGGGGAGCTGTTTTTT
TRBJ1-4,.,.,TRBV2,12,CASLALGEKLFF,TGTGCCAGCTTAGCGTTGGGTGAAAAACTGTTTTTT
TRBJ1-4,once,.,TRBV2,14,CASSVRRTNEKLFF,TGTGCCAGCAGTGTTAGGAGGACGAATGAAAAACTGTTTTTT
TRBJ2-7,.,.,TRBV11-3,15,CASSLLGQVSYEQYF,TGTGCCAGCAGCCTCCTGGGGCAAGTTTCCTACGAGCAGTACTTC
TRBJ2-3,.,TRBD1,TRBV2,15,CASILDRDLADTQYF,TGTGCCAGCATCTTGGACAGGGATTTGGCAGATACGCAGTATTTT
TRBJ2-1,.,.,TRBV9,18,CASSVGVRGSSSYNEQFF,TGTGCCAGCAGCGTAGGAGTCCGAGGCAGCAGCTCCTACAATGAGCAGTTCTTC
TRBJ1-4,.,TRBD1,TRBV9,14,CASSFRGRGEKLFF,TGTGCCAGCAGCTTCAGGGGGCGCGGGGAAAAACTGTTTTTT
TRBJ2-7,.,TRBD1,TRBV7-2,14,CASSLNRGSYEQYF,TGTGCCAGCAGCTTGAACAGGGGCTCCTACGAGCAGTACTTC
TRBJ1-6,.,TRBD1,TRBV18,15,CASSRETGENSPLHF,TGTGCCAGCTCACGAGAGACAGGGGAGAATTCACCCCTCCACTTT
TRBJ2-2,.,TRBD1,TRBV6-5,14,CASRDSANTGELFF,TGTGCCAGCCGGGACAGCGCGAACACCGGGGAGCTGTTTTTT
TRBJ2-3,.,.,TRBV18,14,CASSPGGGTDTQYF,TGTGCCAGCTCACCTGGAGGGGGCACAGATACGCAGTATTTT
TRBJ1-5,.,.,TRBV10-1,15,CASIAGCRQDQPQHF,TGCGCCAGCATAGCAGGGTGCAGGCAAGATCAGCCCCAGCATTTT
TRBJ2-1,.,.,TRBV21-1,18,CASSEGRTSGSHYNEQFF,TGTGCCAGCAGCGAAGGGCGGACTAGCGGGAGTCATTACAATGAGCAGTTCTTC
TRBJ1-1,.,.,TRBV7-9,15,CASSLADRLNTEAFF,TGTGCCAGCAGCTTAGCCGACAGACTGAACACTGAAGCTTTCTTT
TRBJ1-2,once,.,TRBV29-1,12,CSVEREFRGYTF,TGCAGCGTTGAAAGAGAGTTCCGGGGCTACACCTTC
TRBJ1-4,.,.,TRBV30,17,CAWSVSQQVATNEKLFF,TGTGCCTGGAGTGTCAGCCAACAGGTTGCAACTAATGAAAAACTGTTTTTT
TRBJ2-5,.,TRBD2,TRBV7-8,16,CASSSQGEAGQETQYF,TGTGCCAGCAGCTCCCAAGGGGAAGCGGGACAAGAGACCCAGTACTTC
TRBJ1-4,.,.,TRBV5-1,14,CASSLMGRDEKLFF,TGCGCCAGCAGCTTGATGGGGAGGGATGAAAAACTGTTTTTT
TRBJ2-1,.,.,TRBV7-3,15,CASSPHQRAYNEQFF,TGTGCCAGCAGCCCTCACCAGCGGGCCTACAATGAGCAGTTCTTC
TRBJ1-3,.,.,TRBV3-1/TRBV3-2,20,CASSQEGRQAKKSSGNTIYF,TGTGCCAGCAGCCAAGAAGGTAGGCAGGCCAAGAAAAGCTCTGGAAACACCATATATTTT
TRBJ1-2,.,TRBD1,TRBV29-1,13,CSAAHRRGHGYTF,TGCAGCGCCGCCCACAGAAGGGGGCATGGCTACACCTTC
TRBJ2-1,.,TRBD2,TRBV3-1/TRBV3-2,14,CASSQDPSGNEQFF,TGTGCCAGCAGCCAAGATCCTAGCGGGAATGAGCAGTTCTTC
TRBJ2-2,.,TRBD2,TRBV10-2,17,CASNQGLAGTNTGELFF,TGCGCCAGTAACCAGGGACTAGCGGGGACGAACACCGGGGAGCTGTTTTTT
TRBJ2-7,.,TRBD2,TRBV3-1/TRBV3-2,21,CASSGPIGTARLAGAGDEQYF,TGTGCCAGCAGCGGACCTATAGGGACAGCCCGTTTAGCGGGAGCGGGGGACGAGCAGTACTTC
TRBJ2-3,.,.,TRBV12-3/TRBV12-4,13,CASSLFPGDTQYF,TGTGCCAGCAGCCTTTTTCCGGGAGATACGCAGTATTTT
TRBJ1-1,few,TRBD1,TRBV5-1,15,CASTRRTGINTEAFF,TGCGCCAGCACTCGGCGGACAGGCATAAACACTGAAGCTTTCTTT
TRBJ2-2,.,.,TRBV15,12,CATGEGHGELFF,TGTGCCACCGGGGAGGGACACGGGGAGCTGTTTTTT
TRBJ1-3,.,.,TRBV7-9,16,CASSLWSLGLRNTIYF,TGTGCCAGCAGCTTATGGTCTCTTGGCCTGAGAAACACCATATATTTT
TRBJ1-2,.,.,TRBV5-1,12,CASSSGGDGYTF,TGCGCCAGCAGCTCAGGCGGGGATGGCTACACCTTC
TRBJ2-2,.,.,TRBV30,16,CAWSVRSGTYTGELFF,TGTGCCTGGAGTGTTCGCTCCGGGACTTACACCGGGGAGCTGTTTTTT
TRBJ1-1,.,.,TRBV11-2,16,CASSPRLQGFRTEAFF,TGTGCCAGCAGCCCGCGACTACAGGGTTTTCGGACTGAAGCTTTCTTT
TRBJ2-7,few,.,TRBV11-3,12,CASSSAYGEQYF,TGTGCCAGCAGCTCCGCGTATGGCGAGCAGTACTTC
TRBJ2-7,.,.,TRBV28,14,CASSFEGAHYEQYF,TGTGCCAGCAGTTTCGAAGGGGCCCACTACGAGCAGTACTTC
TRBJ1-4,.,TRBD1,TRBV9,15,CASSEGLDRGEKLFF,TGTGCCAGCAGCGAGGGCCTAGACAGGGGTGAAAAACTGTTTTTT